This TCR beta chain was identified during a study of cytomegalovirus exposure and HLA in healthy donors. Study-wide background: Tens of millions of unique TCRs from HLA-typed donors were held in an early release of data.

Study-level findings and limits: It was reportedly the case that the classifier diagnosed cytomegalovirus status with high specificity and sensitivity. Presence/absence analyses rested on an assumption that sequencing depth was roughly uniform across donors.

The PCR employed 60 Vbeta primers together with 13 Jbeta primers. Original processing methods: A follow-up analysis tallied 65 million to 80 million unique TCR beta chains, roughly 9.9 million shared. TCRdb's copy holds only in-frame clones and misses some; the assay was immunoSEQ multiplex PCR. D and trimming come from the DNA, and the V and J calls and clone size come from that table. This repertoire shows about 130,000 clones, around 83% found once; its top ten account for roughly 8.2%. CDR3 length: 15 amino acids. V was pared by 0 bases and J by 4 bases, with 1 base of the junction left unmatched. Germline assignment: CDR1 SGHRS and CDR2 YFSETQ. A remark on this clone: Antigen specificity is unknown.

Sequencing was performed on PBMCs. This TCR derives from a woman between 45 and 65 years old in good health and CMV-seropositive. The chain is built from TRBV5-1 and TRBJ2-1, with 10 bases lining up with TRBD2. This chain's CDR3 is CASSLELAGYNEQFF. The CDR3 DNA is TGCGCCAGCAGCTTGGAACTAGCGGGGTACAATGAGCAGTTCTTC.